The clone carrying this T cell receptor beta chain was recorded once. The germline CDR1 and CDR2 sequences are SGHVS and FNYEAQ. The CDR3 has 15 residues. V was clipped by 0 bases and J by 4 bases; unmatched bases: 1. The data were produced by immunoSEQ multiplex PCR, yet TCRdb's version contains in-frame clones alone and is incomplete. The top ten clones hold around a tenth of a sample with about 210,000 clones, 80% to 90% of them seen once. The data were obtained in a study of blood T cell repertoires in COVID-19. Overall study: Spain, Italy and the United States supplied samples that represented acute and convalescent COVID-19. The analysed material was cDNA or gDNA that came from T cells, B-cell-depleted T cells, or PBMCs.

Recruitment covered 25 or so US areas and drew participants whose ages spanned roughly 18 to 95 years. The chain combines TRBV7-6 with TRBJ1-1, with 11 bases identical to TRBD1. The sample taken for sequencing was PBMCs or T cells enriched from blood (not recorded which). The source is a man in his forties who had recovered from COVID-19. Written as DNA, the CDR3 is TGTGCCAGCAGCTTAGCAGGGACAGGGGGCACTGAAGCTTTCTTT. Its protein product is CASSLAGTGGTEAFF.